This is a list of T cell receptor beta chains from one sample in a study of early stage breast cancer tumors. Here immunoSEQ multiplex PCR was the method, and the copy in TCRdb shows in-frame clones only, minus some. The sample includes tens of thousands of clones, roughly four fifths of them seen just once. The specimen was blood. These receptors were collected from a person aged 40 to 49 with breast cancer. CDR3s include the opening cysteine and the closing phenylalanine or tryptophan. For some rows the clone size is stated as once, few or many, or as a class when expanded; others skip it.

J gene,V gene,clone size,CDR3 protein
TRBJ1-5,TRBV7-9,NA,CASSLGENQPQHF
TRBJ2-3,TRBV5-6,NA,CASSLFSGIPMRTDTQYF
TRBJ2-4,TRBV5-6,NA,CASSGYWRAGGNIQYF
TRBJ2-6,TRBV18,NA,CASSPRAGANVLTF
TRBJ2-1,TRBV4-3,NA,CASSQGTSGYNEQFF
TRBJ2-7,TRBV11-1,NA,CASSLGAAGEQYF
TRBJ2-5,TRBV7-2,once,CASSSYRGLGETQYF
TRBJ1-4,TRBV7-8,once,CASSPRREKLFF
TRBJ2-1,TRBV5-1,few,CASSLRSSGYNEQFF
TRBJ2-7,TRBV5-4,NA,CASSFQGAGLTHEYEQYF
TRBJ2-1,TRBV4-3,NA,CASSQDLASGNEQFF
TRBJ1-2,TRBV29-1,once,CSADRASSGSNYGYTF
TRBJ1-1,TRBV30,NA,CGNWGQGNTEAFF
TRBJ1-2,TRBV30,NA,CAWSWTGDYGYTF
TRBJ2-3,TRBV28,NA,CASSFWGQGAGDTQYF
TRBJ1-5,TRBV19,NA,CASSFALTGGQPQHF
TRBJ2-7,TRBV11-2,NA,CASSYTSGTYEQYF
TRBJ1-2,TRBV30,NA,CAWSVSGSPFYGYTF
TRBJ2-2,TRBV7-2,NA,CASSLEENTGELFF
TRBJ1-3,TRBV19,NA,CASSIDRARPALGNTIYF
TRBJ2-5,TRBV7-8,NA,CASSFNSGAGETQYF
TRBJ1-1,TRBV29-1,few,CSVDGSGGAGTEAFF
TRBJ2-5,TRBV2,NA,CASNPGGPETQYF